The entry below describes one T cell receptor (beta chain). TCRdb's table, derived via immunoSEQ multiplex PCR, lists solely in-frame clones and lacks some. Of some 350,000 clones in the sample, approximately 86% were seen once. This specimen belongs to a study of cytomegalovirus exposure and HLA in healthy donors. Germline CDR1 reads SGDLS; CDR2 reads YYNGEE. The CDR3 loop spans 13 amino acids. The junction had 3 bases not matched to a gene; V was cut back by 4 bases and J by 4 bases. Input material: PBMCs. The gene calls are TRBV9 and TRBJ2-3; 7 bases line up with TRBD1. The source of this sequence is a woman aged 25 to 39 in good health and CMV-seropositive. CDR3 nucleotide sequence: TGTGCCAGCAGCTTCACAGGGGCAGATACGCAGTATTTT. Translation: CASSFTGADTQYF.